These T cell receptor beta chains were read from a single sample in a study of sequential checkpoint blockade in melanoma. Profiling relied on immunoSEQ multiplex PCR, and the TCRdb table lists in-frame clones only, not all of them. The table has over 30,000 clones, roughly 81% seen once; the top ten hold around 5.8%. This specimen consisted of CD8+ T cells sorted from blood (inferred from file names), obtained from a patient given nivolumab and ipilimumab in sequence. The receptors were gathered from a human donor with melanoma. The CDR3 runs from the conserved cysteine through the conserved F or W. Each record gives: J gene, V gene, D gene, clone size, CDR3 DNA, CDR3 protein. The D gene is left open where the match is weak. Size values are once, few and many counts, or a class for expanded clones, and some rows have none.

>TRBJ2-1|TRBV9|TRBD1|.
TGTGCCAGCAGCGAGGCAGGGGGCAAGGACAATGAGCAGTTCTTC
CASSEAGGKDNEQFF
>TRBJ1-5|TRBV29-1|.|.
TGCAGCCCCCTGGCCAGTAATAGCAATCAGCCCCAGCATTTT
CSPLASNSNQPQHF
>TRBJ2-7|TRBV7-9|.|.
TGTGCCAGCAGCCAGGGTCGGAACGAGCAGTACTTC
CASSQGRNEQYF
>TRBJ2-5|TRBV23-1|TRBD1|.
TGCGCCAGCAGTGGCCGGGACAGGGAACCAGAGACCCAGTACTTC
CASSGRDREPETQYF
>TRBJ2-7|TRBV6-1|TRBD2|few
TGTGCCAGCAGTTCCACCTGGACTAGCACCTACGAGCAGTACTTC
CASSSTWTSTYEQYF
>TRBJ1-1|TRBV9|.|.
TGTGCCAGCAGCGTAAGCACCACTGAAGCTTTCTTT
CASSVSTTEAFF
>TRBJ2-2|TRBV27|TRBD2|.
TGTGCCAGCAGTTGGGCGGGAGGGCCGTTCGCGCACACCGGGGAGCTGTTTTTT
CASSWAGGPFAHTGELFF
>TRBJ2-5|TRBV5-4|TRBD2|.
TGTGCCAGCAGCTTGTGGGGAGGGGAGACCCAGTACTTC
CASSLWGGETQYF
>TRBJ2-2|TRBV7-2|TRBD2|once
TGTGCCAGCAGCTTAAACCTAGCGGGCCCCACCGGGGAGCTGTTTTTT
CASSLNLAGPTGELFF
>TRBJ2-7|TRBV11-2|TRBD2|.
TGTGCCAGCAGCTGGGGGGTAGCGGGGGGGAATTCCTACGAGCAGTACTTC
CASSWGVAGGNSYEQYF
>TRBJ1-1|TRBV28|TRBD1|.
TGTGCCAGCAGTTTTTTCACAGGGGCTAACACTGAAGCTTTCTTT
CASSFFTGANTEAFF
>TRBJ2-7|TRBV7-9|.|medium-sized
TGTGCCAGCAGCTTTAAGGCGGCAGAATCCTACGAGCAGTACTTC
CASSFKAAESYEQYF
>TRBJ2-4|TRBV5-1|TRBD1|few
TGCGCCAGCAGCTGGATTGACAGGGATTCAAACATTCAGTACTTC
CASSWIDRDSNIQYF
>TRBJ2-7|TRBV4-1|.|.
TGCGCCAGCAGCCAAGAAGAGCAAGGGGGCTCCTACGAGCAGTACTTC
CASSQEEQGGSYEQYF
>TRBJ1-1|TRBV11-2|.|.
TGTGCCAGCAGCTTAACCGGCGGGGGGCGGCGCACTGAAGCTTTCTTT
CASSLTGGGRRTEAFF
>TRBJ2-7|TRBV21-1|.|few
TGTGCCAGCAGGACCGGGACTAGCTCCTACGAGCAGTACTTC
CASRTGTSSYEQYF
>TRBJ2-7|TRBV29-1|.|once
TGCAGCGTCCTCCTCGCCTACGAGCAGTACTTC
CSVLLAYEQYF
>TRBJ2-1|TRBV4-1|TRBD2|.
TGCGCCAGCAGCCAAGACTCACCCGGGACTAGCGGGAGAGGTGAGCAGTTCTTC
CASSQDSPGTSGRGEQFF